Below are 8 T cell receptor beta chains sequenced from a single sample in a study of CD8 T cells in Susac syndrome. RNA, at roughly 0.5 to 1 ug, was reverse transcribed with random hexamers. One entry per CDR3 protein results from TCRdb running MiXCR on the immunoSEQ multiplex PCR reads. This table holds under 150,000 distinct CDR3 sequences, 95% found once. The sequenced sample consisted of CD4+ T cells from PBMCs. The receptors were gathered from a human donor with Susac syndrome.

V and J are TRBV28 and TRBJ2-1; 8 bases agree with TRBD2. J lost 9 bases, V lost 3 bases, and 10 bases had no gene match. The germline gives CDR1 MDHEN, CDR2 SYDVKM. CDR3 size: 15 residues. The CDR3 coding sequence is TGTGCCAGCAGTTTGCCCAGCGGGAGCCGGGCTGAGCAGTTCTTC. Translating gives CASSLPSGSRAEQFF.

The chain combines TRBV11-2 with TRBJ1-2, with 7 bases that match TRBD1. With V trimmed by 5 bases and J by 4 bases, 16 bases remained unmatched. This CDR3 has 17 amino acids. Germline V gene lookup returns CDR1 SGHAT and CDR2 FQNNGV. The CDR3 region has the DNA TGTGCCAGCAGCCTGCTCGGGGGGGGACAGTCTCTCTATGGCTACACCTTC. This translates into CASSLLGGGQSLYGYTF.

This chain links TRBV9 with TRBJ1-1; no clear D gene. The V gene lost 3 bases and the J gene lost 3 bases, with 9 bases spanning the gap. Looked up from germline, CDR1 is SGDLS and CDR2 is YYNGEE. This CDR3 contains 13 residues. The CDR3 nucleotides read TGTGCCAGCAGCGCGAGGGTGCACACTGAAGCTTTCTTT. Amino acid sequence: CASSARVHTEAFF.

V gene TRBV4-1 combines with J gene TRBJ2-5; perhaps TRBD2 as D (7 bases). The length of the CDR3 is 15 residues. Trimming shortened V by 2 bases and J by 5 bases, and 15 bases separated the two germline ends. Germline V gives CDR1 MGHRA, CDR2 YSYEKL. CDR3 protein: CASSQSAGAGETQYF. CDR3 bases: TGCGCCAGCAGCCAAAGCGCGGGGGCCGGGGAGACCCAGTACTTC.

The rearrangement joins TRBV20-1 to TRBJ1-5, with no clear D. This CDR3 has 14 residues. CDR1 and CDR2 (germline): DFQATT, SNEGSKA (reference sequence). The V gene lost 3 bases and the J gene lost 5 bases, with 14 bases spanning the gap. CDR3 bases: TGCAGTGCTAGGGTTCAGGATTACGATCAGCCCCAGCATTTT. Translated, it gives CSARVQDYDQPQHF.

The V call is TRBV6-6, the J call TRBJ2-7; D gene ambiguous. This CDR3 has 14 residues. V dropped 2 bases and J dropped 2 bases, with 10 bases sitting between them. In germline, CDR1 is MNHNY, CDR2 SVGAGI (reference sequence). DNA for the CDR3: TGTGCCAGCAGTTACGACGCTATTACCTACGAGCAGTACTTC. The encoded protein is CASSYDAITYEQYF.

V gene TRBV6-1 combines with J gene TRBJ1-6, with 7 bases lining up with TRBD1. This CDR3 is 17 amino acids long. The germline V gene has CDR1 MNHNS and CDR2 SASEGT. Trimming removed 7 bases from V and 7 bases from J; junction bases left unmatched: 16. This CDR3 reads CASTFISRGTKNSPLHF. The CDR3 bases are TGTGCCAGCACCTTCATATCCAGGGGGACGAAGAATTCACCCCTCCACTTT.

The rearrangement uses TRBV30 and TRBJ1-1, with 11 bases lining up with TRBD1. Germline trimming cut 0 bases from V and 3 bases from J; bases unmatched to any gene: 9. The CDR3 runs to 17 residues. CDR1 GTSNPN and CDR2 SVGIG come from the germline V gene (reference sequence). The CDR3 protein is CAWSVRRTGGSYTEAFF. CDR3 bases: TGTGCCTGGAGTGTACGGAGGACAGGGGGCTCTTACACTGAAGCTTTCTTT.